The entry below describes one T cell receptor (beta chain). V was pared by 1 base and J by 4 bases, with 17 bases between. There are 16 residues in the CDR3. In germline, CDR1 is SGHRS, CDR2 YFSETQ. This sample stems from a study of shared clonotypes between healthy human individuals. Libraries were prepared by immunoSEQ multiplex PCR; TCRdb keeps only in-frame clonotypes and omits some of them. Of around 980,000 clones in the sample, around 78% were seen once. What was sequenced was memory CD4+ T cells from PBMCs. Subset denoted: CD45RA-negative fraction. V is TRBV5-1 and J is TRBJ1-1; D might be TRBD1 (5 bases). This clonotype was obtained from a man between 18 and 35 years old in good health. Some clones in this sample may be carry-over from other donors' samples. CDR3 region: CASSLLASAGGTEAFF. CDR3 bases: TGCGCCAGCAGCTTGTTGGCGTCTGCGGGGGGCACTGAAGCTTTCTTT.